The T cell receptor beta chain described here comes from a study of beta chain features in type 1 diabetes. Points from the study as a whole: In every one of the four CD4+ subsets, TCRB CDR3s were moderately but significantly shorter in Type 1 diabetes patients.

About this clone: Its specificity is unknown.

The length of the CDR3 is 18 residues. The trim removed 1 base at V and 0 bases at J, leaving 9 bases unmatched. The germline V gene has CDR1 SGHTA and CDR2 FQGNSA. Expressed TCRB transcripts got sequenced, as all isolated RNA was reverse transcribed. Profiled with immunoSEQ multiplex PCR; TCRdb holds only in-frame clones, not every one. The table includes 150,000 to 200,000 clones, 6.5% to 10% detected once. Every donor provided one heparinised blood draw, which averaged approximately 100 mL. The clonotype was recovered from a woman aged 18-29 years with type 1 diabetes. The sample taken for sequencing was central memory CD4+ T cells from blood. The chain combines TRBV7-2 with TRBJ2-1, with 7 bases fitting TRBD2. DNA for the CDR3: TGTGCCAGCAGCTTAGATCAAGGCGGGAGCGGCTCCTACAATGAGCAGTTCTTC. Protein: CASSLDQGGSGSYNEQFF.